This T cell receptor beta chain was sequenced in a study of T cell repertoires in cytomegalovirus infection. Looking at the study overall: Indications came from public TCR beta signatures; they pointed to CMV infection and to a matching HLA type.

General study points: In two of eight donors, the top clonotype was HLA-C-restricted CMV-specific.

From the reads, TCRdb called clonotypes with MiXCR, one entry per CDR3 protein. The table shows 150,000 to 200,000 distinct CDR3 sequences, with approximately 15% occurring only once. With respect to this clonotype: Its antigen is currently unknown. Possible read error: a much larger clone is one base away.

The specimen was PBMCs. The sequence was obtained from a human donor in good health (CMV status not recorded). Some clones in this sample may be carry-over from other donors' samples.

The CDR3 reads CASSTDGGDSGNTIYF. DNA for the CDR3: TGTGCCAGCAGCACCGATGGGGGGGACTCTGGAAACACCATATATTTT. The chain is built from TRBV7-2 and TRBJ1-3, with a possible D match to TRBD1 (5 bases). Per germline, CDR1 SGHTA and CDR2 FQGNSA. The CDR3 consists of 16 residues. Between the trimmed V and J ends, which lost 5 bases and 0 bases, there was a span of 14 bases. Full variable domain (missing parts from reference TRBV7-2 and TRBJ1-3): GAGVSQSPSNKVTEKGKDVELRCDPISGHTALYWYRQSLGQGLEFLIYFQGNSAPDKSGLPSDRFSAERTGGSVSTLTIQRTQQEDSAVYLCASSTDGGDSGNTIYFGEGSWLTVV.